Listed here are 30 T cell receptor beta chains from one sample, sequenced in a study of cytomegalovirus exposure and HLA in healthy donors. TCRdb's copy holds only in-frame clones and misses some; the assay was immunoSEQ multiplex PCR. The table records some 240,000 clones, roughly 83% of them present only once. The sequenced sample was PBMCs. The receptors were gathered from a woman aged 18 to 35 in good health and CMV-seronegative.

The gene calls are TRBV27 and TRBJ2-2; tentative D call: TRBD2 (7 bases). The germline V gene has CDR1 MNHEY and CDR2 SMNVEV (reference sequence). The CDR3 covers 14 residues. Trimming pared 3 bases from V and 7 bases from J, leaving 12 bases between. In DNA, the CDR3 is TGTGCCAGCAGTTTCGGGGGGCGGGGCGGGGAGCTGTTTTTT. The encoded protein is CASSFGGRGGELFF.

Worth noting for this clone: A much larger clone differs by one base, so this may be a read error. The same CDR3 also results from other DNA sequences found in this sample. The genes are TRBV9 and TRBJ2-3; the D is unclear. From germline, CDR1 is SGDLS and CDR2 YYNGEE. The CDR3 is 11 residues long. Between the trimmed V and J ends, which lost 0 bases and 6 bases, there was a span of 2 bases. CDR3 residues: CASSVGDTQYF. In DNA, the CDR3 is TGTGCCAGCAGCGTAGGCGATACGCAGTATTTT.

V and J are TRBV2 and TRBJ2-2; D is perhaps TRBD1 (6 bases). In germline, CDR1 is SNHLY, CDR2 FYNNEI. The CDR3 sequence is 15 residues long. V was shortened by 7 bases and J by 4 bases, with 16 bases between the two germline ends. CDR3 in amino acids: CASTPGTPRTGELFF. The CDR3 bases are TGTGCCAGCACCCCTGGGACACCCCGCACCGGGGAGCTGTTTTTT.

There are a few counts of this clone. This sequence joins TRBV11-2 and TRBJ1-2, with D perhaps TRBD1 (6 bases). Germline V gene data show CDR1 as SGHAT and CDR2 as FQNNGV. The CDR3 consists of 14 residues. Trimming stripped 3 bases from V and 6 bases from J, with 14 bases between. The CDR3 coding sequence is TGTGCCAGCAGCTTCAACAGGGCTCAGGATGGCTACACCTTC. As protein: CASSFNRAQDGYTF.

Here the CDR3 DNA reads TGTGCCAGCAGTGGGACTCAGGTGGGGAATCAGCCCCAGCATTTT. Translated: CASSGTQVGNQPQHF. The genes are TRBV2 and TRBJ1-5; no firm D call. V gave up 4 bases and J gave up 4 bases, with 14 bases separating them. CDR1 is SNHLY and CDR2 is FYNNEI in the germline V gene. The CDR3 runs 15 residues.

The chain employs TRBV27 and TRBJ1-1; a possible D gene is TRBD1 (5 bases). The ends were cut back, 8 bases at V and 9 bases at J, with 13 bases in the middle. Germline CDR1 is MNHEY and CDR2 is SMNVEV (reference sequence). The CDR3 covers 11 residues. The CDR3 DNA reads TGTGCCAGCGGCTTTCGACAGAAAGCTTTCTTT. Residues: CASGFRQKAFF.

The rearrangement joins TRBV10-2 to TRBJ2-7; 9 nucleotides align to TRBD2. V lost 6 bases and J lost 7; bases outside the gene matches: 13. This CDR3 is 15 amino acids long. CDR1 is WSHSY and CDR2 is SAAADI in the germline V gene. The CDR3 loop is CASRGAGGTGGEQYF. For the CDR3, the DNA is TGCGCCAGCAGAGGAGCGGGAGGCACCGGCGGGGAGCAGTACTTC.

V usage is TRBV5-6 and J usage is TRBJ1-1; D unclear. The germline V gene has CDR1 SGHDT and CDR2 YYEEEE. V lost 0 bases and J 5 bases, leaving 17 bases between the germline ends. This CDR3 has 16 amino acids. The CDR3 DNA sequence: TGTGCCAGCAGCTTGGCGCTATCATGGACGGGAACTGAAGCTTTCTTT. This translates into CASSLALSWTGTEAFF.

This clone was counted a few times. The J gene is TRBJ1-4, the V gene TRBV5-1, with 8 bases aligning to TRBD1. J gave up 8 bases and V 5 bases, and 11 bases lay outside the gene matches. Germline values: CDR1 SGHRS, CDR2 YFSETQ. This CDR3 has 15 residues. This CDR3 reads CASSLQGARYEKLFF. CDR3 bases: TGCGCCAGCAGTCTGCAGGGGGCACGTTACGAAAAACTGTTTTTT.

The CDR3 sequence: CSADRGSVEFF. As DNA, the CDR3 is TGCAGCGCAGACCGGGGCTCCGTGGAGTTCTTC. The chain is built from TRBV29-1 and TRBJ2-1; TRBD1 or TRBD2 may be the D gene (5 bases each). Germline V lookup: CDR1 SQVTM, CDR2 ANQGSEA. V was cut by 7 bases and J by 14 bases, with 18 bases left in between. CDR3 length equals 11 residues.

CDR3 sequence (DNA): TGTGCCACCGGCCGAGAGGCGGAAGATACGCAGTATTTT. This translates into CATGREAEDTQYF. The chain carries TRBV28 and TRBJ2-3; D call uncertain. Germline V gene lookup returns CDR1 MDHEN and CDR2 SYDVKM. The CDR3 loop spans 13 amino acids. Trimming removed 10 bases from V and 5 bases from J, with 16 bases in between.

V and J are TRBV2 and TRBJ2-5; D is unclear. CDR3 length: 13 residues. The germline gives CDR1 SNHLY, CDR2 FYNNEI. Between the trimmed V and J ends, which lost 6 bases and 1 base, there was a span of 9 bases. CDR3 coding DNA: TGTGCCAGCAGACCTGGTCCCCAAGAGACCCAGTACTTC. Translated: CASRPGPQETQYF.

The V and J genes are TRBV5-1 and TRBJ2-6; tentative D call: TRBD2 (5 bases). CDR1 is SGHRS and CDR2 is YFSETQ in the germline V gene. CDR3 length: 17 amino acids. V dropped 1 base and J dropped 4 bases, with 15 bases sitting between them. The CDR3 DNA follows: TGCGCCAGCAGCTTGTGGGCGGGCATAGCGGGGGCCAACGTCCTGACTTTC. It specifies CASSLWAGIAGANVLTF.

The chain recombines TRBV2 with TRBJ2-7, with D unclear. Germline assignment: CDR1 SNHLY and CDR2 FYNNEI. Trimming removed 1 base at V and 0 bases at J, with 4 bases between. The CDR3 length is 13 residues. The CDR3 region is CASSEGLSYEQYF. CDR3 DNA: TGTGCCAGCAGTGAAGGGCTCTCCTACGAGCAGTACTTC.

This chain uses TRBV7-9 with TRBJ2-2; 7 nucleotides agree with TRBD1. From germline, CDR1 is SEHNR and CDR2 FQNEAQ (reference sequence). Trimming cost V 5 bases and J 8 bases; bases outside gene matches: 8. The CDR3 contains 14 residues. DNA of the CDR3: TGTGCCAGCAGCCCCCGGACAGGAGCAGGGGAGCTGTTTTTT. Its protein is CASSPRTGAGELFF. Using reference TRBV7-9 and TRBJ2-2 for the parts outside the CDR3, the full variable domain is DTGVSQNPRHKITKRGQNVTFRCDPISEHNRLYWYRQTLGQGPEFLTYFQNEAQLEKSRLLSDRFSAERPKGSFSTLEIQRTEQGDSAMYLCASSPRTGAGELFFGEGSRLTVL.

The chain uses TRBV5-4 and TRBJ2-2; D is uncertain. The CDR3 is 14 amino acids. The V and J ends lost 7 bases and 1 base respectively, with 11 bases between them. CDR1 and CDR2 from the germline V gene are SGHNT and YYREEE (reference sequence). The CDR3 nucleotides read TGTGCCAGCTCCCAGGAAGGGAACACCGGGGAGCTGTTTTTT. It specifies CASSQEGNTGELFF.

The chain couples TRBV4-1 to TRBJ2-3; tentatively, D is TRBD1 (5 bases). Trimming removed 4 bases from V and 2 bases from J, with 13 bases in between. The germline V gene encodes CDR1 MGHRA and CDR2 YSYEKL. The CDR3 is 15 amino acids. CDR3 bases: TGCGCCAGCAGCCTATACAGGCGGTCCACAGATACGCAGTATTTT. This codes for CASSLYRRSTDTQYF.

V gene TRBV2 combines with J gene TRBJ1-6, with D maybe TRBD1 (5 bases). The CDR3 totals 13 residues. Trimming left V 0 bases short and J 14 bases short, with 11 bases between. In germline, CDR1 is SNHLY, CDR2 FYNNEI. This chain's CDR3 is CASSEARRTSLHF. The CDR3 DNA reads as TGTGCCAGCAGTGAAGCCCGGCGGACATCCCTCCACTTT.

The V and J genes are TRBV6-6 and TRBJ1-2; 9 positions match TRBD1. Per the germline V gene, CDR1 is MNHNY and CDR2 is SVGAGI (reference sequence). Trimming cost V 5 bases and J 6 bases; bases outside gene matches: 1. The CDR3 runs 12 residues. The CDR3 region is CASSRTGDGYTF. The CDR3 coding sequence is TGTGCCAGCAGTCGGACAGGGGATGGCTACACCTTC.

DNA for the CDR3: TGTGCCAGCAGTGACAGCAGGGTGATTGGTGAAAAACTGTTTTTT. Its translation: CASSDSRVIGEKLFF. This chain links TRBV25-1 with TRBJ1-4; D may be TRBD1 (5 bases). The CDR3 is made up of 15 amino acids. Trimming shortened V by 3 bases and J by 7 bases, and 15 bases separated the two germline ends. Germline loops: CDR1 MGHDK, CDR2 SYGVNS.

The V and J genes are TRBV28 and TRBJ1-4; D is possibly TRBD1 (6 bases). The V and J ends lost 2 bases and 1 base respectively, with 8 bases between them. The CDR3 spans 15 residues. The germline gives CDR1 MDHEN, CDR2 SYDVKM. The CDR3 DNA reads TGTGCCAGCAGTTTACAGGGGTTAACTAATGAAAAACTGTTTTTT. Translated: CASSLQGLTNEKLFF.

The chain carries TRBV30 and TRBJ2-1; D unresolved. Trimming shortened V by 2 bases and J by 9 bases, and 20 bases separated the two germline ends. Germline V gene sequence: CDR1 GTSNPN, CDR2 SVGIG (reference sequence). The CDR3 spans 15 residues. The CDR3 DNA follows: TGTGCCTGGAGTACCAGCCTCCCTCCATCCGGTGAGCAGTTCTTC. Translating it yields CAWSTSLPPSGEQFF.

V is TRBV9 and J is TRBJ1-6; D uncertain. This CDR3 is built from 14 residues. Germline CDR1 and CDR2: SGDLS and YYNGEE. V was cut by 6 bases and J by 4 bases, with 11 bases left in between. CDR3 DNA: TGTGCCAGCACCTCAAGCCCTTATAATTCACCCCTCCACTTT. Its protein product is CASTSSPYNSPLHF.

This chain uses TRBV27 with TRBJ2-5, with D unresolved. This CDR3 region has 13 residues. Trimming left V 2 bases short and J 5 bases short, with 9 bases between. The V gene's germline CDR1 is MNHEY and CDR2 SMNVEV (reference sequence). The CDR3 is CASSLAYRETQYF. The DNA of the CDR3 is TGTGCCAGCAGTTTAGCCTATCGGGAGACCCAGTACTTC.

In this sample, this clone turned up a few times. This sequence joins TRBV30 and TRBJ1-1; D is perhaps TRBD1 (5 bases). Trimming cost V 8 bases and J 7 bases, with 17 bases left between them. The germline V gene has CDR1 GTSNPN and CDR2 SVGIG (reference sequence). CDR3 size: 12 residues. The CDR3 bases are TGTGCCCACTCCGGGACGGCGTTTGAAGCTTTCTTT. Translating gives CAHSGTAFEAFF.

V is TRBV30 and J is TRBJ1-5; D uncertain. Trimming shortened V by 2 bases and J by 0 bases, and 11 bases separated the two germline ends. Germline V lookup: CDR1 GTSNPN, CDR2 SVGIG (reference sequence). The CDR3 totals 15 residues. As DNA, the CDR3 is TGTGCCTGGAGTAATCCGTATTATAGCAATCAGCCCCAGCATTTT. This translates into CAWSNPYYSNQPQHF.

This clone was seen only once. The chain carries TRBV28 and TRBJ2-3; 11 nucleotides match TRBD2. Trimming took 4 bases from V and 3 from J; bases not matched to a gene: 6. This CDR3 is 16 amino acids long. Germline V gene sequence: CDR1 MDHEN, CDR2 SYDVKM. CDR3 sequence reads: CASSSPASGRTDTQYF. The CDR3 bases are TGTGCCAGCAGTTCGCCTGCTAGCGGGAGGACAGATACGCAGTATTTT. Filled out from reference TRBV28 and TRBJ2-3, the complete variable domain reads DVKVTQSSRYLVKRTGEKVFLECVQDMDHENMFWYRQDPGLGLRLIYFSYDVKMKEKGDIPEGYSVSREKKERFSLILESASTNQTSMYLCASSSPASGRTDTQYFGPGTRLTVL.

The CDR3 is CASSDSPPSYEQYF. The CDR3, as DNA: TGTGCCAGCAGTGACTCCCCTCCGTCCTACGAGCAGTACTTC. The V gene is TRBV2, the J gene TRBJ2-7, with D unresolved. The V gene lost 3 bases and the J gene lost 1 base, with 10 bases spanning the gap. The CDR3 covers 14 residues. Per germline, CDR1 SNHLY and CDR2 FYNNEI.

Written as DNA, the CDR3 is TGTGCCAGCAGCTTATTTAGGACAGGGGGAAACACCATATATTTT. Its protein product is CASSLFRTGGNTIYF. V is TRBV7-9 and J is TRBJ1-3, with 8 bases that match TRBD1. The V gene end was trimmed by 2 bases and the J gene end by 4 bases; junction bases not matched to a gene: 4. The CDR3 contains 15 residues. Germline assignment: CDR1 SEHNR and CDR2 FQNEAQ (reference sequence).

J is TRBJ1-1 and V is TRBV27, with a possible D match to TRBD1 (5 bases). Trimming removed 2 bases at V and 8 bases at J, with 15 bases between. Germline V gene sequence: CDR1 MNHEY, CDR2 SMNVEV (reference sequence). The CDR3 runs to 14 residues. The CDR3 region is CASSLAGQNREAFF. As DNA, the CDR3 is TGTGCCAGCAGTTTAGCGGGGCAGAATCGAGAAGCTTTCTTT.